The 28 T cell receptor beta chains in this list originate from one sample, sequenced in a study of beta chain features in type 1 diabetes. Overall study findings and caveats: Moderate but significant shortening of TCRB CDR3s was recorded in all four CD4+ subsets from Type 1 diabetes patients.

Expressed TCRB transcripts were sequenced because the entire RNA isolate underwent reverse transcription. Repertoires were generated with immunoSEQ multiplex PCR, while TCRdb's copy carries only in-frame clones and drops some. The table has 300,000 to 450,000 clones, around 12% seen once. No antigens are known for them. Sequenced: naive CD4+ T cells from blood. The receptors come from a woman aged 18-29 years with type 1 diabetes.

The CDR3 reads CASSLTGGAQPEAFF. The CDR3 nucleotides are TGTGCCAGCAGCCTTACCGGAGGGGCTCAGCCCGAAGCTTTCTTT. The chain couples TRBV7-2 to TRBJ1-1, with D maybe TRBD1 (5 bases). Trimming cost V 5 bases and J 8 bases, with 21 bases left between them. Germline CDR1 SGHTA, CDR2 FQGNSA. This CDR3 comprises 15 residues.

There are a few counts of this clone. The CDR3 DNA reads as TGTGCCAGCACCCAAACGACTAGTCCCAATGAGCAGTTCTTC. Residues: CASTQTTSPNEQFF. The chain has TRBV6-6 and TRBJ2-1; possible D gene TRBD2, 6 bases. Germline V gene lookup returns CDR1 MNHNY and CDR2 SVGAGI (reference sequence). CDR3 length: 14 amino acids. The ends were cut back, 7 bases at V and 6 bases at J, with 16 bases in the middle.

The sample holds a few counts of this clone. The rearrangement links TRBV7-9 to TRBJ1-2, with D maybe TRBD1 (5 bases). This CDR3 spans 11 amino acids. Trimming pared 11 bases from V and 8 bases from J, leaving 15 bases between. From germline, CDR1 is SEHNR and CDR2 FQNEAQ (reference sequence). This CDR3 is CASSGQGGYTF. The CDR3 DNA follows: TGTGCCTCTAGCGGCCAGGGAGGCTACACCTTC.

This chain links TRBV4-3 with TRBJ1-2; D call uncertain. Germline CDR1 and CDR2: LGHNA and YSLEER. V was clipped by 0 bases and J by 2 bases, with 10 bases between them. The length of the CDR3 is 15 residues. CDR3 residues: CASSQEVAGNYGYTF. The CDR3 DNA reads as TGCGCCAGCAGCCAAGAGGTGGCAGGCAACTATGGCTACACCTTC.

This clone has just a few counts. The chain combines TRBV30 with TRBJ1-2; D remains ambiguous. V was clipped by 3 bases and J by 10 bases, with 9 bases between them. This CDR3 is built from 10 residues. Germline V lookup: CDR1 GTSNPN, CDR2 SVGIG (reference sequence). CDR3 sequence (DNA): TGTGCCTGGAGCGGCGGTTTCTACACCTTC. Encoded protein: CAWSGGFYTF. The variable domain in full, with the rest retrieved from reference TRBV30 and TRBJ1-2, is SQTIHQWPATLVQPVGSPLSLECTVEGTSNPNLYWYRQAAGRGLQLLFYSVGIGQISSEVPQNLSASRPQDRQFILSSKKLLLSDSGFYLCAWSGGFYTFGSGTRLTVV.

In this sample, this clone turned up a few times. The rearrangement uses TRBV7-7 and TRBJ2-1; a possible D gene is TRBD2 (6 bases). V was cut by 4 bases and J by 7 bases, with 14 bases left in between. This CDR3 is 14 amino acids long. Germline CDR1 reads SSHAT; CDR2 reads FNYEAQ (reference sequence). The DNA for the CDR3 is TGTGCCAGCAGCTCGACTAGTGGGGGGAATGAGCAGTTCTTC. This encodes CASSSTSGGNEQFF.

This clone was picked up a small number of times. The V gene is TRBV19, the J gene TRBJ1-2, with D maybe TRBD1 (6 bases). This CDR3 is built from 13 residues. V gave up 3 bases and J gave up 7 bases, with 12 bases separating them. Germline-derived CDR1 and CDR2 are LNHDA and SQIVND (reference sequence). CDR3 coding DNA: TGTGCCAGTAGTATCCAGGGGCAGGGTGGCTACACCTTC. Protein product: CASSIQGQGGYTF.

This clone turned up a few times. The chain couples TRBV30 to TRBJ2-7, with D maybe TRBD2 (5 bases). Per germline, CDR1 GTSNPN and CDR2 SVGIG (reference sequence). With 2 bases removed from V and 2 bases from J, the gap between germline ends came to 19 bases. The CDR3 is made up of 16 amino acids. CDR3 in amino acids: CAWSPIAKESTYEQYF. DNA for the CDR3: TGTGCCTGGAGTCCGATAGCGAAGGAGAGTACCTACGAGCAGTACTTC.

This clone showed up just a few times. The gene calls are TRBV18 and TRBJ2-5, with a tentative D call TRBD1 (5 bases). The V gene lost 1 base and the J gene lost 1 base, with 10 bases spanning the gap. This CDR3 is built from 15 residues. Germline V gives CDR1 KGHSH, CDR2 LQKENI. CDR3 protein: CASSPLPQGQETQYF. In DNA, the CDR3 is TGTGCCAGCTCACCACTTCCGCAGGGCCAAGAGACCCAGTACTTC.

This rearrangement joins TRBV20-1 to TRBJ2-3; D is uncertain. The CDR3 runs to 9 residues. V lost 7 bases and J 6 bases, leaving 5 bases between the germline ends. The germline V gene encodes CDR1 DFQATT and CDR2 SNEGSKA (reference sequence). CDR3 in DNA: TGCAGTGTTTCGGATACGCAGTATTTT. It codes for CSVSDTQYF.

This clone has just a few counts. The rearrangement joins TRBV7-9 to TRBJ1-1; 7 bases map to TRBD1. The CDR3 consists of 15 residues. Trimming at V came to 7 bases and at J to 8 bases, leaving 16 bases not matched to a gene. Germline values: CDR1 SEHNR, CDR2 FQNEAQ (reference sequence). CDR3 sequence reads: CASIHSRGDPLEAFF. DNA for the CDR3: TGTGCCAGCATTCACTCCAGGGGGGACCCACTAGAAGCTTTCTTT.

The table lists this clone with a few counts. V and J are TRBV14 and TRBJ1-2; tentatively, D is TRBD1 (5 bases). V shed 6 bases and J shed 1 base, with 9 bases lying between them. This CDR3 is built from 13 residues. Germline V gene data show CDR1 as SGHDN and CDR2 as FVKESK. The chain's CDR3 is CASRQGGNYGYTF. The CDR3 DNA follows: TGTGCCAGCAGGCAGGGCGGTAACTATGGCTACACCTTC.

The rearrangement links TRBV9 to TRBJ1-1, with 7 bases that match TRBD1. Trimming cost V 7 bases and J 7 bases; bases outside gene matches: 13. CDR1 is SGDLS and CDR2 is YYNGEE in the germline V gene. The CDR3 spans 14 residues. CDR3 in DNA: TGTGCCAGCGAGCCAGGGGGGATAATAGGTGAAGCTTTCTTT. It yields the protein CASEPGGIIGEAFF.

The J gene is TRBJ2-7, the V gene TRBV28, with TRBD1 as a possible D gene (5 bases). This CDR3 has 14 residues. Trimming left V 8 bases short and J 7 bases short, with 21 bases between. Germline V gene data show CDR1 as MDHEN and CDR2 as SYDVKM. The CDR3, as DNA: TGTGCCAGCTTCCCCAGGGCCCTTAGTAGGGAGCAGTACTTC. Its protein is CASFPRALSREQYF.

There are a few counts of this clone. The chain couples TRBV5-1 to TRBJ2-5; maybe TRBD2 (6 bases). Germline CDR1 SGHRS, CDR2 YFSETQ. The CDR3 is made up of 17 amino acids. V was trimmed by 2 bases and J by 2 bases, leaving 19 bases between them. The CDR3 bases are TGCGCCAGCAGCTTAGGAAGAAGCGGGTGGGGTCAAGAGACCCAGTACTTC. Its translation: CASSLGRSGWGQETQYF.

The chain couples TRBV29-1 to TRBJ2-7, with 10 positions matching TRBD1. J was trimmed by 2 bases and V by 0 bases; bases with no gene match: 7. Germline-derived CDR1 and CDR2 are SQVTM and ANQGSEA. The CDR3 is made up of 16 amino acids. CDR3 sequence reads: CSVEDALDRGTYEQYF. As DNA, the CDR3 is TGCAGCGTTGAAGACGCCTTGGACAGGGGGACCTACGAGCAGTACTTC.

V and J are TRBV9 and TRBJ2-7, with D possibly TRBD2 on 6 matching bases. The CDR3 is made up of 12 amino acids. Trimming took off 4 bases at V and 6 bases at J, with 11 bases between the two ends. CDR1 SGDLS and CDR2 YYNGEE come from the germline V gene. CDR3 loop: CASSLPGGEQYF. The CDR3 DNA sequence: TGTGCCAGCAGCCTCCCCGGGGGCGAGCAGTACTTC.

The genes are TRBV13 and TRBJ1-2, with 10 bases identical to TRBD1. The CDR3 has 15 amino acids. The V gene end was trimmed by 5 bases and the J gene end by 3 bases; junction bases not matched to a gene: 6. Germline-derived CDR1 and CDR2 are PRHDT and FYEKMQ (reference sequence). CDR3 region: CASSRPGQGYYGYTF. The CDR3 coding sequence is TGTGCCAGCAGCCGACCGGGACAGGGGTACTATGGCTACACCTTC.

This clone was detected a few times. The V call is TRBV5-1, the J call TRBJ2-3; D unresolved. The V end lost 0 bases, the J end lost 3 bases, and 14 bases lay between the germline ends. CDR3 length: 16 residues. Per germline, CDR1 SGHRS and CDR2 YFSETQ. The CDR3 sequence is CASSLGSSAATDTQYF. The CDR3 nucleotides read TGCGCCAGCAGCTTGGGATCGTCCGCGGCGACAGATACGCAGTATTTT. Together with reference TRBV5-1 and TRBJ2-3, the CDR3 gives the full variable domain: KAGVTQTPRYLIKTRGQQVTLSCSPISGHRSVSWYQQTPGQGLQFLFEYFSETQRNKGNFPGRFSGRQFSNSRSEMNVSTLELGDSALYLCASSLGSSAATDTQYFGPGTRLTVL.

In its sample, this clone was seen a few times. J is TRBJ2-5 and V is TRBV7-2, with D unclear. Per the germline V gene, CDR1 is SGHTA and CDR2 is FQGNSA. V lost 5 bases to trimming and J lost 5 bases, with 9 bases between them. CDR3 size: 12 residues. CDR3 region: CASSAPGETQYF. Here the CDR3 DNA reads TGTGCCAGCAGCGCCCCCGGGGAGACCCAGTACTTC.

The rearrangement links TRBV9 to TRBJ2-7; 11 positions agree with TRBD2. Germline V CDR1 and CDR2: SGDLS, YYNGEE. The CDR3 extends over 14 amino acids. V was clipped by 0 bases and J by 12 bases; unmatched bases: 8. The CDR3 nucleotides are TGTGCCAGCAGCGTAGGGGAACTAGCGGGAGTGGTGTACTTC. This sequence encodes CASSVGELAGVVYF.

On this clone: At the DNA level, this CDR3 is encoded by other sequences in the same sample as well. This chain connects TRBV10-3 to TRBJ2-7; no reliable D call. Germline assignment: CDR1 ENHRY and CDR2 SYGVKD. The length of the CDR3 is 11 residues. V was shortened by 6 bases and J by 4 bases, with 7 bases between the two germline ends. The CDR3 region is CAISAGYEQYF. CDR3 sequence (DNA): TGTGCCATCAGCGCCGGGTACGAGCAGTACTTC.

Comments on this clone: Additional DNA sequences in this sample encode the identical CDR3. The chain links TRBV29-1 to TRBJ1-5; 8 positions match TRBD1. The germline V gene encodes CDR1 SQVTM and CDR2 ANQGSEA. The CDR3 extends over 13 amino acids. V shed 4 bases and J 2 bases; nucleotides not matched to a gene: 1. CDR3 residues: CSVAGGGNQPQHF. CDR3 DNA sequence: TGCAGCGTTGCAGGGGGCGGCAATCAGCCCCAGCATTTT.

The chain uses TRBV2 and TRBJ2-7; D gene unclear. The V gene's germline CDR1 is SNHLY and CDR2 FYNNEI. Trimming pared 6 bases from V and 6 bases from J, leaving 12 bases between. The CDR3 has 12 residues. In nucleotides, the CDR3 is TGTGCCAGCAGCCTGGATAGCAGCGAGCAGTACTTC. Translation gives CASSLDSSEQYF.

The J gene is TRBJ1-1, the V gene TRBV4-3; D is possibly TRBD1 (5 bases). The ends were cut back, 1 base at V and 2 bases at J, with 11 bases in the middle. The CDR3 runs to 15 residues. Germline CDR1 reads LGHNA; CDR2 reads YSLEER. The CDR3 loop is CASSQGRAGNTEAFF. CDR3 coding DNA: TGCGCCAGCAGCCAAGGCAGGGCGGGAAACACTGAAGCTTTCTTT.

V is TRBV30 and J is TRBJ2-3; 8 positions match TRBD1. Germline loops: CDR1 GTSNPN, CDR2 SVGIG (reference sequence). V gave up 3 bases and J gave up 3 bases; unmatched junction bases: 8. The CDR3 has 15 amino acids. This CDR3 is CAWSNHRGRTDTQYF. The DNA for the CDR3 is TGTGCCTGGAGCAACCACAGGGGGAGGACAGATACGCAGTATTTT.

This clone was recorded a few times. The CDR3 reads CASSLTAAGGGDGELFF. The CDR3 DNA reads as TGTGCCAGCAGTTTAACCGCAGCAGGGGGCGGTGACGGGGAGCTGTTTTTT. The chain employs TRBV28 and TRBJ2-2, with TRBD1 matching over 8 bases. This CDR3 is 17 amino acids long. Germline V gives CDR1 MDHEN, CDR2 SYDVKM. Unmatched junction bases numbered 12, after V lost 2 bases and J lost 7 bases.

The V and J genes are TRBV5-1 and TRBJ1-5; weak D call: TRBD1 (6 bases). V lost 2 bases to trimming and J lost 5 bases, with 8 bases between them. Per the germline V gene, CDR1 is SGHRS and CDR2 is YFSETQ. This CDR3 region has 13 residues. This CDR3 is CASSFRGDQPQHF. In DNA, the CDR3 is TGCGCCAGCAGCTTCAGGGGAGATCAGCCCCAGCATTTT.